The table lists the clone carrying this T cell receptor (beta chain) with a count of one. The data are from a study of cytotoxic CD8 clonotypes in ibrutinib-treated CLL. Background on the study: By median roughly 5.5 years, around twelve had progressed and around 15 stayed remitted; responses had been 2 complete and approximately 24 partial. Once treatment had gone on for a median of 12 months, range 6 to 36, response samples were drawn.

Method: immunoSEQ multiplex PCR; TCRdb's copy keeps in-frame clones and lacks some. The sample has a few hundred thousand clones, about 80% seen once; the top ten hold under 8.5%. The germline V gene encodes CDR1 SGHAT and CDR2 FQNNGV. V was clipped by 1 base and J by 9 bases, with 17 bases between them. This CDR3 has 15 residues. This sequence was found in a human donor with chronic lymphocytic leukemia. The rearrangement uses TRBV11-2 and TRBJ2-3; D assignment may be TRBD1 or TRBD2 (5 bases each). The source material was PBMCs, sampled before ibrutinib treatment. This CDR3 reads CASSLGSGDRGTQYF. The DNA of the CDR3 is TGTGCCAGCAGCTTAGGGAGCGGCGACAGAGGGACGCAGTATTTT.